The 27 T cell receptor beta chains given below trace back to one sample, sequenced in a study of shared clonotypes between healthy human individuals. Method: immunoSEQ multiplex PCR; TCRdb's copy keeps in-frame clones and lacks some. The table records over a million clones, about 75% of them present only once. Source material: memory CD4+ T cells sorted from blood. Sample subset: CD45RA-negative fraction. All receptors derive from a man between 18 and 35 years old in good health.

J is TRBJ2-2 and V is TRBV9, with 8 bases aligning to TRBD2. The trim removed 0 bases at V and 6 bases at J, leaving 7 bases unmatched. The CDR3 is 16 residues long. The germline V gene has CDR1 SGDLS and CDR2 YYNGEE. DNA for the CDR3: TGTGCCAGCAGCGTAGGGTGGAGCGGGAGTTCCGGGGAGCTGTTTTTT. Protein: CASSVGWSGSSGELFF.

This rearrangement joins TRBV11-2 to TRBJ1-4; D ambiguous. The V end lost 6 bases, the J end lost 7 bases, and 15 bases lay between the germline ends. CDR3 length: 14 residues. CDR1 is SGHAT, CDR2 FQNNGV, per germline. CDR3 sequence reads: CASRSIKNAEKLFF. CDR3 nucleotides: TGTGCCAGCAGATCCATCAAAAATGCTGAAAAACTGTTTTTT.

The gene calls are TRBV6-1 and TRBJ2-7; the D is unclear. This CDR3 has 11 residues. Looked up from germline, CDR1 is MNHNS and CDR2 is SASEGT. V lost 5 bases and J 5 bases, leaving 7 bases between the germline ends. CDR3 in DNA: TGTGCCAGCAGTTTTTTAGACGAGCAGTACTTC. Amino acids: CASSFLDEQYF.

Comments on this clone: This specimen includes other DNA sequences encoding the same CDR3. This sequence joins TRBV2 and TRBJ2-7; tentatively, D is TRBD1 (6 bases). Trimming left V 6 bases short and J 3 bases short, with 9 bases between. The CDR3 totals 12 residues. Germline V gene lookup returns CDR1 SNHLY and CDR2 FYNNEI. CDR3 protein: CASRPDSYEQYF. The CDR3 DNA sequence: TGTGCCAGCAGACCGGACAGCTACGAGCAGTACTTC.

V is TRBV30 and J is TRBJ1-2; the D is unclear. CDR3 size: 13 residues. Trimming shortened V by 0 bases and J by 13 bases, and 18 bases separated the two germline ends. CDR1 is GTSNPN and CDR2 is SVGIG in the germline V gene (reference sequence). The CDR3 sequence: CAWSVGGVERCTF. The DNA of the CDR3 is TGTGCCTGGAGTGTAGGTGGAGTAGAGAGGTGCACCTTC. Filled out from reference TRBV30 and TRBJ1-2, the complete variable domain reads SQTIHQWPATLVQPVGSPLSLECTVEGTSNPNLYWYRQAAGRGLQLLFYSVGIGQISSEVPQNLSASRPQDRQFILSSKKLLLSDSGFYLCAWSVGGVERCTFGSGTRLTVV.

CDR3 DNA sequence: TGTGCCAGTAGAGGTGGTGGAAACACCATATATTTT. It encodes CASRGGGNTIYF. V gene TRBV19 combines with J gene TRBJ1-3; D unresolved. The length of the CDR3 is 12 residues. Trimming left V 6 bases short and J 3 bases short, with 6 bases between. Germline-derived CDR1 and CDR2 are LNHDA and SQIVND (reference sequence).

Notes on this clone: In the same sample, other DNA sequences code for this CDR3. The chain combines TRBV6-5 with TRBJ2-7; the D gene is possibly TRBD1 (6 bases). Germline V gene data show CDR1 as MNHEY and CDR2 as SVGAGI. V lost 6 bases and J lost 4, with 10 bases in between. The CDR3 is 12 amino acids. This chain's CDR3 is CASSPQGYEQYF. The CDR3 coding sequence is TGTGCCAGCAGCCCACAGGGATACGAGCAGTACTTC.

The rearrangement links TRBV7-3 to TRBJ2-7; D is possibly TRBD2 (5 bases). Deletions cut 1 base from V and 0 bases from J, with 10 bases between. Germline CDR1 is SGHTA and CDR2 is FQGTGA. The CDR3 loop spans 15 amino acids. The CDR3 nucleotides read TGTGCCAGCAGCTTAAACTCTGGGAGCTCCTACGAGCAGTACTTC. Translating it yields CASSLNSGSSYEQYF.

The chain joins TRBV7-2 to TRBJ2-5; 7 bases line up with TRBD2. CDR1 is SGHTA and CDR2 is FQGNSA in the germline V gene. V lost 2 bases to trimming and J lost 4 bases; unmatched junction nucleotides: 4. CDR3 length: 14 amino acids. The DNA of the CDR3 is TGTGCCAGCAGCTTAATGGGCGGGGGAGAGACCCAGTACTTC. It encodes CASSLMGGGETQYF.

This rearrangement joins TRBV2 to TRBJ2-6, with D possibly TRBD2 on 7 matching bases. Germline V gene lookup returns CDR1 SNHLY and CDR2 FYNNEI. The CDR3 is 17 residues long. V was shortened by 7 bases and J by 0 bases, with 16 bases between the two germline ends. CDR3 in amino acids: CASMGASGPSGANVLTF. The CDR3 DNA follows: TGTGCCAGCATGGGGGCTAGCGGCCCCTCTGGGGCCAACGTCCTGACTTTC.

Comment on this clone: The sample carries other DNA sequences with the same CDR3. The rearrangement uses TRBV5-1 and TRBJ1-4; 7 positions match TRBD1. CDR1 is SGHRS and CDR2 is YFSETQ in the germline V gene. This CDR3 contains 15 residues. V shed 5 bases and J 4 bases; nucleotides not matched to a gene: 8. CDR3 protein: CASSSTGAGNEKLFF. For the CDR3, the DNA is TGCGCCAGCAGTTCTACAGGGGCTGGTAATGAAAAACTGTTTTTT.

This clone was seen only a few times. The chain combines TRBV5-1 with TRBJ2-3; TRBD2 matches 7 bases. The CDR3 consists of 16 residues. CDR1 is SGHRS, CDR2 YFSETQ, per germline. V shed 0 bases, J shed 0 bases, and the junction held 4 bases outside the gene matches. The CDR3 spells CASSLAISGSTDTQYF. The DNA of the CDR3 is TGCGCCAGCAGCTTGGCGATTAGCGGGAGCACAGATACGCAGTATTTT. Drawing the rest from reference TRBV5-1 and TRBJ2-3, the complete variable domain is KAGVTQTPRYLIKTRGQQVTLSCSPISGHRSVSWYQQTPGQGLQFLFEYFSETQRNKGNFPGRFSGRQFSNSRSEMNVSTLELGDSALYLCASSLAISGSTDTQYFGPGTRLTVL.

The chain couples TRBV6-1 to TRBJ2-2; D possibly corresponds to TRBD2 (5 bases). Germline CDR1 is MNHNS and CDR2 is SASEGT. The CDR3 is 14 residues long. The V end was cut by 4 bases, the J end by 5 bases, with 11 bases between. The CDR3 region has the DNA TGTGCCAGCAGTGGGTCTAGCTTGACCGGGGAGCTGTTTTTT. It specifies CASSGSSLTGELFF.

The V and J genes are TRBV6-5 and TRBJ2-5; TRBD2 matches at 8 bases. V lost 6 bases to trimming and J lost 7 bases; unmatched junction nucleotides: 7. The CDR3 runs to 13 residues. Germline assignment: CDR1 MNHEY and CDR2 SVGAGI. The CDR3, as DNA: TGTGCCAGCAGCCCGGGACTAGTTGGGACCCAGTACTTC. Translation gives CASSPGLVGTQYF.

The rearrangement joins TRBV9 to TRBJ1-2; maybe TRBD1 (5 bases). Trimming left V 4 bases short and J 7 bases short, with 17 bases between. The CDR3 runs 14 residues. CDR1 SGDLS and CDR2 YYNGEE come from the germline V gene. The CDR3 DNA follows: TGTGCCAGCAGCCCCTACAGGATGGAGGGTGGCTACACCTTC. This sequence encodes CASSPYRMEGGYTF.

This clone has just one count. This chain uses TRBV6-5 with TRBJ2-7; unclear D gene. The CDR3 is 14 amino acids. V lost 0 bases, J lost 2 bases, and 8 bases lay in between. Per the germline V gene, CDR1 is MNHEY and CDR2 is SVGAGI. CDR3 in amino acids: CASSYSTGPYEQYF. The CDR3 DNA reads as TGTGCCAGCAGTTACTCGACTGGGCCCTACGAGCAGTACTTC.

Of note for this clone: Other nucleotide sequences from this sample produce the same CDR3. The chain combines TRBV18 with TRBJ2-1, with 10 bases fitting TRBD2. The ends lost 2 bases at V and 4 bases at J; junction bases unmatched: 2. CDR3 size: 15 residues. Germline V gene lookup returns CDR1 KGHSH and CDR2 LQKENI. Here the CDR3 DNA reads TGTGCCAGCTCACCAGGACTAGCGGCTTACAATGAGCAGTTCTTC. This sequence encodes CASSPGLAAYNEQFF. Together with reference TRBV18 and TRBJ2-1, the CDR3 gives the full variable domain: NAGVMQNPRHLVRRRGQEARLRCSPMKGHSHVYWYRQLPEEGLKFMVYLQKENIIDESGMPKERFSAEFPKEGPSILRIQQVVRGDSAAYFCASSPGLAAYNEQFFGPGTRLTVL.

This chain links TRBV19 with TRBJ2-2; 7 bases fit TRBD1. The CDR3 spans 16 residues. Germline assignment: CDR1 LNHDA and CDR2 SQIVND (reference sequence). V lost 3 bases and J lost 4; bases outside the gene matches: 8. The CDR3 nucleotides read TGTGCCAGTAGTATCCGATCGGACAGGACCACCGGGGAGCTGTTTTTT. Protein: CASSIRSDRTTGELFF.

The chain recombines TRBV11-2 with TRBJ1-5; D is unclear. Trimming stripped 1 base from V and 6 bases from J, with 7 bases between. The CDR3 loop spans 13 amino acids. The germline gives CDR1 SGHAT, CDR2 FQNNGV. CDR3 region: CASSLGVVQPQHF. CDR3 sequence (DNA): TGTGCCAGCAGCTTAGGTGTGGTTCAGCCCCAGCATTTT.

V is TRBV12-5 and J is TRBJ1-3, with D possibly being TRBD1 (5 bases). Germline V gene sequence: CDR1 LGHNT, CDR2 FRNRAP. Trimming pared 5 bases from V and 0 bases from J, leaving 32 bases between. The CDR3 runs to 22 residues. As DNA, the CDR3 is TGTGCTAGTGGTGCCATACACCGGGACGCGCTAAGCCCTGCCTTCTCTGGAAACACCATATATTTT. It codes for CASGAIHRDALSPAFSGNTIYF.

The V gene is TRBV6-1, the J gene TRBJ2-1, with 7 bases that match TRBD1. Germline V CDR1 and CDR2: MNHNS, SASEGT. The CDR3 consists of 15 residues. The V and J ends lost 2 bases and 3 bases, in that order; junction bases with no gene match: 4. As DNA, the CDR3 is TGTGCCAGCAGTGAATCAGGACAGGTCTACAATGAGCAGTTCTTC. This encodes CASSESGQVYNEQFF.

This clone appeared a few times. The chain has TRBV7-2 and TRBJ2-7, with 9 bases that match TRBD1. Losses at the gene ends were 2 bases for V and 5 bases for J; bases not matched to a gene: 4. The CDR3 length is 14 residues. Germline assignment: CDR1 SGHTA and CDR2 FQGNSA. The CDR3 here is CASSLRRTGDEQYF. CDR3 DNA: TGTGCCAGCAGCTTAAGACGGACAGGGGACGAGCAGTACTTC.

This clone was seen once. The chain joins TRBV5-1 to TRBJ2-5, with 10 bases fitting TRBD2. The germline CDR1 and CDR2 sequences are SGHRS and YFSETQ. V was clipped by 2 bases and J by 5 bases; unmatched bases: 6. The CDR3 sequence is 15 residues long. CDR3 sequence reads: CASSFSSGSGETQYF. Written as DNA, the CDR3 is TGCGCCAGCAGCTTCTCTAGCGGGAGTGGGGAGACCCAGTACTTC.

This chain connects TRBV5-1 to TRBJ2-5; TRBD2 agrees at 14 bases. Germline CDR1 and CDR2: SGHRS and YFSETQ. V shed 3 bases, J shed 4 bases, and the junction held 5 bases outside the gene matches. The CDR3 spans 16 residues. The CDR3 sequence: CASSSGLAGVGETQYF. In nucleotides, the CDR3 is TGCGCCAGCAGCTCGGGACTAGCGGGAGTCGGAGAGACCCAGTACTTC.

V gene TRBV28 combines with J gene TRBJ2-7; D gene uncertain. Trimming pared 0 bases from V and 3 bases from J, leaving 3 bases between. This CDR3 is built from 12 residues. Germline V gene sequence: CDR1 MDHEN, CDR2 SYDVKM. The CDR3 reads CASSLWGYEQYF. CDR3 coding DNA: TGTGCCAGCAGTTTATGGGGCTACGAGCAGTACTTC.

Written as DNA, the CDR3 is TGTGCCAGCACCAGGGGCAGGTCTACCTACGAGCAGTACTTC. Its translation: CASTRGRSTYEQYF. The chain joins TRBV2 to TRBJ2-7; tentatively, D is TRBD1 (6 bases). The CDR3 is 14 residues long. CDR1 is SNHLY and CDR2 is FYNNEI in the germline V gene. Trimming cost V 7 bases and J 2 bases, with 15 bases left between them.

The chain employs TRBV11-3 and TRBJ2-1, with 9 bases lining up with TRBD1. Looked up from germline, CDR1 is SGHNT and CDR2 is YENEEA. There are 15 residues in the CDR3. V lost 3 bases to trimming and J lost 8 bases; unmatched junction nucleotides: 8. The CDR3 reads CASSFATGGVDEQFF. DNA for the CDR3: TGTGCCAGCAGCTTCGCGACAGGGGGTGTCGATGAGCAGTTCTTC.